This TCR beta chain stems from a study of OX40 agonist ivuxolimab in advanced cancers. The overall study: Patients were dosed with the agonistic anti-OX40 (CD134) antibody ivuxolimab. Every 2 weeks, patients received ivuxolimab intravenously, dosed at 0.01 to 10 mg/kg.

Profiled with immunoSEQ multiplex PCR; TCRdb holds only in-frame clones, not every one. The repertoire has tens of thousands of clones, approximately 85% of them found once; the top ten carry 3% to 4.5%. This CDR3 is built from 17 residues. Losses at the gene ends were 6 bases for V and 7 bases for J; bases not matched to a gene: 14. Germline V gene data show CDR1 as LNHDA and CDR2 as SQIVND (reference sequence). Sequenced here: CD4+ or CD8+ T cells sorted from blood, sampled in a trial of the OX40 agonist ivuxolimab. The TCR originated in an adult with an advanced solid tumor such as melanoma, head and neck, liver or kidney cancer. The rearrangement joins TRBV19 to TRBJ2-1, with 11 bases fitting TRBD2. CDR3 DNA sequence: TGTGCCAGTAGCCCTGACCCAACTCTAGCGGGAGGAAATGAGCAGTTCTTC. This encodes CASSPDPTLAGGNEQFF.